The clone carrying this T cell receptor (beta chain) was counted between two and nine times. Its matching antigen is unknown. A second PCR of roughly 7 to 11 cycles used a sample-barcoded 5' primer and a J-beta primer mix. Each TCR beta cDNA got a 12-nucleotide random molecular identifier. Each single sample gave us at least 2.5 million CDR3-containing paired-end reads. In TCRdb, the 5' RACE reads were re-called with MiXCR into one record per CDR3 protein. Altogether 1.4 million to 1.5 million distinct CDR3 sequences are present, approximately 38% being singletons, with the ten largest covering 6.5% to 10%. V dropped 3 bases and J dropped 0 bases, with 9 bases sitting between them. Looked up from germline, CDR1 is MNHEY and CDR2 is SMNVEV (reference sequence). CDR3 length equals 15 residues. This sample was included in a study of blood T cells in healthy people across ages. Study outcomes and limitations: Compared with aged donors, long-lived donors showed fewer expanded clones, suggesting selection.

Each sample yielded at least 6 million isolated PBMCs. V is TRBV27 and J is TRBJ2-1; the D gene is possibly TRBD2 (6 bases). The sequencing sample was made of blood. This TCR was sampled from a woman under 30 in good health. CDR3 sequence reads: CASSLVAASYNEQFF. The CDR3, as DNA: TGTGCCAGCAGTTTGGTAGCGGCCTCCTACAATGAGCAGTTCTTC.